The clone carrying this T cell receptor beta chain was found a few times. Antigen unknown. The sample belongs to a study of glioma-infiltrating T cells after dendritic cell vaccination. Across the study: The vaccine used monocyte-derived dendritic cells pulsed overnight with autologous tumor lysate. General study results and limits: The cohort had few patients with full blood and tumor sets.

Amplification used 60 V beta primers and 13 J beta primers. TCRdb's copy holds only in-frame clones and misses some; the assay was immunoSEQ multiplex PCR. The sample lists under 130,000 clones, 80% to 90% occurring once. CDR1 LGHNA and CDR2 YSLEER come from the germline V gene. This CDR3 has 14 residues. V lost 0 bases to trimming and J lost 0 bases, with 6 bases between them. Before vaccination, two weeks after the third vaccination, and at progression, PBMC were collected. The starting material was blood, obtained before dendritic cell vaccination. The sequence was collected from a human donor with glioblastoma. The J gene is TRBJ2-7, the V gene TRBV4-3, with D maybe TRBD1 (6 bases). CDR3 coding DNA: TGCGCCAGCAGCCAAGACAGGGGCTCCTACGAGCAGTACTTC. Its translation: CASSQDRGSYEQYF.